The 4 T cell receptor beta chains listed next were all sequenced from one sample in a study of CD4+ T cells in melanoma. TCRdb's copy holds only in-frame clones and misses some; the assay was immunoSEQ multiplex PCR. The top ten clones hold roughly 24% of a sample with just under 10,000 clones, about 78% of them seen once. Sequenced input: tumor tissue. The receptors were gathered from a human donor with melanoma.

The rearrangement joins TRBV5-1 to TRBJ2-5, with D hard to call. Trimming cost V 4 bases and J 0 bases, with 10 bases left between them. CDR3 length: 14 residues. Per germline, CDR1 SGHRS and CDR2 YFSETQ. The CDR3 nucleotides are TGCGCCAGCAGCCCCGTCCCTGACCAAGAGACCCAGTACTTC. It codes for CASSPVPDQETQYF. The full variable domain, rest sourced from reference TRBV5-1 and TRBJ2-5, is KAGVTQTPRYLIKTRGQQVTLSCSPISGHRSVSWYQQTPGQGLQFLFEYFSETQRNKGNFPGRFSGRQFSNSRSEMNVSTLELGDSALYLCASSPVPDQETQYFGPGTRLLVL.

The chain carries TRBV5-1 and TRBJ1-4; a weak D match, TRBD1 (5 bases). With 5 bases removed from V and 8 bases from J, the gap between germline ends came to 13 bases. Germline V gene data show CDR1 as SGHRS and CDR2 as YFSETQ. This CDR3 is 13 amino acids long. This CDR3 reads CASRTDVREKLFF. The CDR3 DNA reads as TGCGCCAGCAGGACAGATGTTCGGGAAAAACTGTTTTTT.

The chain employs TRBV15 and TRBJ2-7; D not certain. This CDR3 region has 13 residues. Germline V gives CDR1 LNHNV, CDR2 YYDKDF (reference sequence). Trimming took 0 bases from V and 4 from J, leaving 7 bases between them. As DNA, the CDR3 is TGTGCCACCAGCAGAGAACCCCTTTACGAGCAGTACTTC. Translated: CATSREPLYEQYF. Full variable domain (remainder filled in from reference TRBV15 and TRBJ2-7): DAMVIQNPRYQVTQFGKPVTLSCSQTLNHNVMYWYQQKSSQAPKLLFHYYDKDFNNEADTPDNFQSRRPNTSFCFLDIRSPGLGDTAMYLCATSREPLYEQYFGPGTRLTVT.

This chain uses TRBV5-1 with TRBJ1-2; D is unclear. Trimming removed 0 bases at V and 0 bases at J, with 6 bases between. CDR3 length equals 14 residues. The germline gives CDR1 SGHRS, CDR2 YFSETQ. In DNA, the CDR3 is TGCGCCAGCAGCTTGGAGTCACCTAACTATGGCTACACCTTC. Encoded protein: CASSLESPNYGYTF.